The entry that follows covers one TCR beta chain sequence. The antigen remains unidentified. This entry comes from a study of regulatory T cells. Study-wide points: In CD3G-deficient patients, conventional CD4+ T cells were enriched for hydrophobic CDR3 residues at positions 6 and 7.

Amplification used 52 TRBV primers and 13 TRBJ primers. Produced via immunoSEQ multiplex PCR; TCRdb's table is partial and in-frame only. The data contain over 25,000 clones, 85% to 95% of them singletons. The CDR3 has 15 amino acids. V gave up 0 bases and J gave up 2 bases, with 11 bases separating them. CDR1 is SGHRS, CDR2 YFSETQ, per germline. Autoimmunity was present in every CD3G-deficient patient, worse in two. Sorting split CD4+ cells into CD25-high CD127-low Tregs and CD25-low CD127-high conventional T cells. Sequences were obtained from conventional CD4+ T cells sorted from blood. V is TRBV5-1 and J is TRBJ2-5; D is possibly TRBD2 (5 bases). This receptor was identified in a person aged 18 to 35 with CD3G deficiency. CDR3 nucleotide sequence: TGCGCCAGCAGCTTGGGAGGGAGCGGTCAAGAGACCCAGTACTTC. It codes for CASSLGGSGQETQYF.